This is a list of T cell receptor beta chains from one sample in a study of graft-versus-host responses after intestinal transplantation. Profiling relied on immunoSEQ multiplex PCR, and the TCRdb table lists in-frame clones only, not all of them. Of fewer than 25,000 clones in the sample, around two fifths were seen once. The source material was alloreactive CD8+ T cells from a mixed lymphocyte reaction culture, sampled before transplantation. The receptors shown here come from a human patient who was an organ donor for intestinal transplantation. The conserved cysteine and the conserved F or W are not part of the CDR3 here.

v_gene: TRBV6-6
j_gene: TRBJ2-1
len: 14
CDR3aa: ASSYSTSAGYNEQF

v_gene: TRBV5-1
j_gene: TRBJ2-1
len: 15
CDR3aa: ASSLGLAGENYNEQF

v_gene: TRBV4-1
j_gene: TRBJ1-1
len: 13
CDR3aa: ASSQRWGANAEAF

v_gene: TRBV9
j_gene: TRBJ1-5
len: 12
CDR3aa: ASSVGDSNQPQH

v_gene: TRBV9
j_gene: TRBJ2-3
len: 12
CDR3aa: ASSDGSGTDTQY

v_gene: TRBV6-6
j_gene: NA
len: 13
CDR3aa: AILPGQGLRFEQF

v_gene: TRBV9
j_gene: TRBJ2-1
len: 15
CDR3aa: ASSVDAFSGAYNEQF

v_gene: TRBV30
j_gene: TRBJ1-4
len: 13
CDR3aa: AWSVWAGGREKLF

v_gene: TRBV5-5
j_gene: TRBJ2-7
len: 10
CDR3aa: ASAGLGGRQY

v_gene: TRBV4-1
j_gene: TRBJ2-7
len: 11
CDR3aa: ASSQGGPYEQY

v_gene: TRBV7-9
j_gene: TRBJ2-7
len: 14
CDR3aa: ASSSSRRETVGEQY

v_gene: TRBV13
j_gene: TRBJ2-1
len: 10
CDR3aa: ASSSYDNEQF

v_gene: TRBV5-6
j_gene: TRBJ2-7
len: 14
CDR3aa: ASSTPGPGGDYEQY

v_gene: TRBV7-9
j_gene: TRBJ2-7
len: 12
CDR3aa: ASSPWRGPHEQY

v_gene: TRBV19
j_gene: TRBJ1-3
len: 15
CDR3aa: ASSIMPTGNSGNTIY

v_gene: TRBV29-1
j_gene: TRBJ2-7
len: 10
CDR3aa: SAETGSYEQY

v_gene: TRBV27
j_gene: TRBJ2-3
len: 11
CDR3aa: ASSFWGEDTQY

v_gene: TRBV6-5
j_gene: TRBJ2-7
len: 11
CDR3aa: ASSLQVSYEQY

v_gene: TRBV7-9
j_gene: TRBJ1-2
len: 12
CDR3aa: ASSLAPGVNGYT

v_gene: TRBV7-9
j_gene: TRBJ2-7
len: 11
CDR3aa: ASSLDRSYEQY

v_gene: TRBV5-1
j_gene: TRBJ1-5
len: 14
CDR3aa: ASSLGQGGSNQPQH

v_gene: TRBV4-1
j_gene: TRBJ2-1
len: 15
CDR3aa: ASSQDWSGSSYNEQF